This T cell receptor beta chain was observed in a study of blood T cell repertoires in COVID-19. About the research overall: Specimens from acute and convalescent COVID-19 originated in the United States, Italy and Spain. The cDNA or gDNA used as material had been derived from T cells, B-cell-depleted T cells, or PBMCs.

This clone was observed a single time. Germline CDR1 LGHNA, CDR2 YSLEER. The length of the CDR3 is 16 residues. Trimming left V 0 bases short and J 3 bases short, with 14 bases between. In the authors' workflow: It was from reference gene primer amplification that nucleated cell counts were estimated. Libraries were prepared by immunoSEQ multiplex PCR; TCRdb keeps only in-frame clonotypes and omits some of them. For V, J and clone size, that table is used; D and trimming come from the DNA. The sample contains roughly 38,000 clones, around three quarters of which appear only once. The TCR comes from a man in his sixties with active COVID-19. Sequenced material: peripheral blood. The V and J genes are TRBV4-3 and TRBJ1-1; D is undetermined. The CDR3 protein is CASSQDKGRRDTEAFF. DNA for the CDR3: TGCGCCAGCAGCCAAGATAAAGGCAGGAGGGACACTGAAGCTTTCTTT.